Following are 22 T cell receptor beta chains from one sample sequenced in a study of T cell responses to AZD1222 COVID-19 vaccine. TCRdb's table, derived via immunoSEQ multiplex PCR, lists solely in-frame clones and lacks some. The table has 150,000 or so clones, approximately 88% seen once. Sample: peripheral blood, taken on day 0 of MenACWY control vaccination. The receptors come from an adult in good health.

This clone was observed a handful of times. The chain links TRBV2 to TRBJ2-5, with 14 bases matching TRBD2. The junction had 10 bases not matched to a gene; V was cut back by 3 bases and J by 4 bases. The CDR3 contains 18 residues. Germline assignment: CDR1 SNHLY and CDR2 FYNNEI. The CDR3 DNA follows: TGTGCCAGCAGTGACGGACTAGCGGGGGGCGGTATGTTAGAGACCCAGTACTTC. Residues: CASSDGLAGGGMLETQYF.

This chain joins TRBV4-2 and TRBJ1-2; D remains ambiguous. CDR1 and CDR2 (germline): LGHNA, YNFKEQ. The CDR3 covers 15 residues. The germline V and J ends were trimmed by 0 bases and 8 bases, with 16 bases remaining between them. The CDR3 reads CASSQDRTLPIGYTF. CDR3 in DNA: TGTGCCAGCAGCCAAGATCGAACGCTCCCGATAGGCTACACCTTC.

In its sample, this clone was seen once. This chain joins TRBV11-3 and TRBJ1-6; no clear D. The V gene lost 8 bases and the J gene lost 3 bases, with 8 bases spanning the gap. CDR1 SGHNT and CDR2 YENEEA come from the germline V gene. The CDR3 contains 13 residues. The CDR3 region has the DNA TGTGCCAGCGATTCAGGCTATAATTCACCCCTCCACTTT. As protein: CASDSGYNSPLHF.

This clone occurred once. V is TRBV12-3 or TRBV12-4 and J is TRBJ1-4; TRBD1 is a possible D gene (5 bases). Trimming left V 4 bases short and J 8 bases short, with 11 bases between. The CDR3 contains 13 residues. CDR3 sequence reads: CASSSVGGEKLFF. The CDR3 DNA reads TGTGCCAGCAGTTCGGTCGGGGGGGAAAAACTGTTTTTT.

The chain recombines TRBV4-1 with TRBJ1-4; TRBD1 agrees at 8 bases. The germline V gene has CDR1 MGHRA and CDR2 YSYEKL. V lost 4 bases, J lost 6 bases, and 4 bases stayed unmatched. CDR3 size: 14 residues. CDR3 loop: CASSPRGPDEKLFF. CDR3 nucleotides: TGCGCCAGCAGCCCCAGGGGGCCGGATGAAAAACTGTTTTTT.

This clone was picked up one time. The genes are TRBV5-1 and TRBJ1-1, with 9 bases aligning to TRBD1. V trimming: 0 bases; J trimming: 4 bases; junction bases outside the gene matches: 4. CDR3 length: 15 residues. The germline CDR1 and CDR2 sequences are SGHRS and YFSETQ. This chain's CDR3 is CASSLGTGASTEAFF. In DNA, the CDR3 is TGCGCCAGCAGCTTGGGGACAGGGGCCAGCACTGAAGCTTTCTTT.

In this sample, this clone turned up a few times. The chain recombines TRBV11-3 with TRBJ2-5; D is perhaps TRBD2 (6 bases). V shed 5 bases and J shed 5 bases, with 15 bases lying between them. Germline CDR1 and CDR2: SGHNT and YENEEA. This CDR3 has 14 residues. CDR3 amino acids: CASSPSGGEETQYF. The CDR3, as DNA: TGTGCCAGCAGCCCGTCCGGCGGGGAGGAGACCCAGTACTTC.

The rearrangement uses TRBV5-1 and TRBJ1-2; 7 bases line up with TRBD1. Trimming took 0 bases from V and 8 from J; bases not matched to a gene: 7. This CDR3 is 14 amino acids long. Germline CDR1 and CDR2: SGHRS and YFSETQ. CDR3 in amino acids: CASSLDRGVSGYTF. CDR3 in DNA: TGCGCCAGCAGCTTGGACAGGGGCGTGAGCGGCTACACCTTC.

The chain links TRBV5-1 to TRBJ2-3; D uncertain. The CDR3 totals 16 residues. V was trimmed by 2 bases and J by 2 bases, leaving 15 bases between them. Germline CDR1 is SGHRS and CDR2 is YFSETQ. The CDR3 coding sequence is TGCGCCAGCAGCTTAAGACAACTCTGGGCCACAGATACGCAGTATTTT. Translating it yields CASSLRQLWATDTQYF. Drawing the rest from reference TRBV5-1 and TRBJ2-3, the complete variable domain is KAGVTQTPRYLIKTRGQQVTLSCSPISGHRSVSWYQQTPGQGLQFLFEYFSETQRNKGNFPGRFSGRQFSNSRSEMNVSTLELGDSALYLCASSLRQLWATDTQYFGPGTRLTVL.

In its sample, this clone was seen once. The V and J genes are TRBV14 and TRBJ2-5; TRBD1 matches at 7 bases. The CDR3 loop spans 14 amino acids. Germline V lookup: CDR1 SGHDN, CDR2 FVKESK. V was clipped by 8 bases and J by 1 base; unmatched bases: 7. The CDR3 nucleotides are TGTGCCAGCGGAGTGACAGGGCTCCAAGAGACCCAGTACTTC. It codes for CASGVTGLQETQYF.

This chain uses TRBV11-2 with TRBJ2-4, with 7 bases lining up with TRBD2. J lost 7 bases, V lost 3 bases, and 6 bases had no gene match. The CDR3 extends over 14 amino acids. The germline CDR1 and CDR2 sequences are SGHAT and FQNNGV. In DNA, the CDR3 is TGTGCCAGCAGCTTTGGCGGGAGTCTGAACATTCAGTACTTC. This codes for CASSFGGSLNIQYF.

The V and J genes are TRBV18 and TRBJ2-7; D may be TRBD1 (5 bases). Germline V gives CDR1 KGHSH, CDR2 LQKENI. The CDR3 has 14 amino acids. Between the trimmed V and J ends, which lost 0 bases and 3 bases, there was a span of 9 bases. CDR3 sequence (DNA): TGTGCCAGCTCACCACCCTTGGACATCTACGAGCAGTACTTC. Translated, it gives CASSPPLDIYEQYF.

The V gene is TRBV29-1, the J gene TRBJ1-5, with D possibly matching TRBD1 (6 bases). The CDR3 has 16 amino acids. Trimming pared 5 bases from V and 0 bases from J, leaving 17 bases between. The germline CDR1 and CDR2 sequences are SQVTM and ANQGSEA. The CDR3 DNA reads TGCAGCGTTCCATACCCGGACAGAAATAGCAATCAGCCCCAGCATTTT. Translated, it gives CSVPYPDRNSNQPQHF.

The sample holds one count of this clone. CDR3 DNA sequence: TGTGCCAGCAGTTCCAGGCAAGGCAGCCTCTATGGCTACACCTTC. The encoded protein is CASSSRQGSLYGYTF. The chain joins TRBV6-5 to TRBJ1-2; D unresolved. Germline V gives CDR1 MNHEY, CDR2 SVGAGI. The CDR3 is 15 amino acids. Trimming left V 4 bases short and J 4 bases short, with 16 bases between.

This clone was seen only a few times. J is TRBJ1-2 and V is TRBV6-6; D ambiguous. In germline, CDR1 is MNHNY, CDR2 SVGAGI (reference sequence). V lost 7 bases and J 8 bases, leaving 23 bases between the germline ends. The CDR3 contains 15 residues. In DNA form, the CDR3 reads TGTGCCAGCACCAAAAGTCGGGGTATAATTTCCGGCTACACCTTC. It translates to CASTKSRGIISGYTF.

The chain employs TRBV4-2 and TRBJ1-1; D ambiguous. Germline CDR1 is LGHNA and CDR2 is YNFKEQ. The CDR3 is 15 residues long. Trimming took off 1 base at V and 4 bases at J, with 13 bases between the two ends. For the CDR3, the DNA is TGTGCCAGCAGCCAAGCTAACTTTGAGGGCACTGAAGCTTTCTTT. This encodes CASSQANFEGTEAFF.

This clone was observed a handful of times. The genes are TRBV19 and TRBJ1-2; possible D gene TRBD1, 6 bases. This CDR3 comprises 15 residues. The germline CDR1 and CDR2 sequences are LNHDA and SQIVND (reference sequence). Deletions cut 3 bases from V and 6 bases from J, with 17 bases between. The chain's CDR3 is CASSIRGALVHGYTF. The CDR3 DNA sequence: TGTGCCAGTAGTATTCGGGGGGCTCTTGTGCATGGCTACACCTTC.

The gene calls are TRBV4-3 and TRBJ1-6; D unresolved. The CDR3 length is 14 residues. Trimming stripped 0 bases from V and 6 bases from J, with 6 bases between. In germline, CDR1 is LGHNA, CDR2 YSLEER. DNA of the CDR3: TGCGCCAGCAGCCAAGATCCCCTTAATTCACCCCTCCACTTT. This codes for CASSQDPLNSPLHF.

The rearrangement links TRBV4-2 to TRBJ2-1, with 8 nucleotides matching TRBD1. CDR1 is LGHNA and CDR2 is YNFKEQ in the germline V gene. With 3 bases clipped from V and 6 bases from J, the junction kept 13 bases outside the gene matches. The CDR3 has 17 residues. The CDR3 spells CASSQDGQGPLGNEQFF. In nucleotides, the CDR3 is TGTGCCAGCAGCCAGGACGGACAGGGCCCCTTAGGCAATGAGCAGTTCTTC.

The chain couples TRBV18 to TRBJ2-1, with 7 bases that match TRBD2. With V trimmed by 4 bases and J by 5 bases, 8 bases remained unmatched. The CDR3 extends over 15 amino acids. Germline values: CDR1 KGHSH, CDR2 LQKENI. This CDR3 is CASSRGSGLNNEQFF. The DNA of the CDR3 is TGTGCCAGCTCACGCGGGAGCGGCCTAAACAATGAGCAGTTCTTC.

J is TRBJ1-3 and V is TRBV19; weak D call: TRBD1 (6 bases). CDR3 length equals 14 residues. CDR1 is LNHDA, CDR2 SQIVND, per germline (reference sequence). V lost 5 bases to trimming and J lost 2 bases, with 10 bases between them. CDR3 bases: TGTGCCAGTAGTCTACAGGGCCCTGGAAACACCATATATTTT. Amino acid sequence: CASSLQGPGNTIYF.

The V call is TRBV5-1, the J call TRBJ1-4; 8 nucleotides line up with TRBD1. From germline, CDR1 is SGHRS and CDR2 YFSETQ. The CDR3 is 16 residues long. After removal of 4 bases from V and 3 bases from J, the junction contained 8 bases not matched to a gene. This CDR3 reads CASSKLPGQANEKLFF. CDR3 nucleotides: TGCGCCAGCAGCAAACTTCCGGGACAGGCTAATGAAAAACTGTTTTTT.